This entry lists 11 T cell receptor beta chains sequenced from one sample in a study of blood T cell repertoires in COVID-19. Profiled with immunoSEQ multiplex PCR; TCRdb holds only in-frame clones, not every one. This sample has roughly 150,000 clones; 83% occur once, and the top ten carry under 2.5%. The source material was peripheral blood. The origin of the receptors is a woman older than 75 with acute or convalescent COVID-19.

This rearrangement joins TRBV18 to TRBJ1-3; weak D call: TRBD1 (6 bases). Trimming shortened V by 5 bases and J by 0 bases, and 14 bases separated the two germline ends. The CDR3 sequence is 16 residues long. Per germline, CDR1 KGHSH and CDR2 LQKENI. For the CDR3, the DNA is TGTGCCAGCTCAAGGGGGTCACAGGGCTCTGGAAACACCATATATTTT. This codes for CASSRGSQGSGNTIYF.

The chain uses TRBV6-2 or TRBV6-3 and TRBJ2-7, with TRBD2 matching over 12 bases. Germline V gives CDR1 MNHEY, CDR2 SVGEGT. The CDR3 covers 18 residues. Trimming took 2 bases from V and 0 from J; bases not matched to a gene: 8. CDR3 nucleotides: TGTGCCAGCAGTTACACCAGAGGACTAGCGGGGCGCTCCTACGAGCAGTACTTC. Translation gives CASSYTRGLAGRSYEQYF.

The chain combines TRBV10-3 with TRBJ1-1; D gene ambiguous. The germline V gene has CDR1 ENHRY and CDR2 SYGVKD. V was trimmed by 4 bases and J by 1 base, leaving 7 bases between them. The CDR3 runs to 13 residues. As DNA, the CDR3 is TGTGCCATCAGTGGAGGGTCGAACACTGAAGCTTTCTTT. Protein: CAISGGSNTEAFF.

The V call is TRBV6-2 or TRBV6-3, the J call TRBJ2-1; 12 bases map to TRBD2. CDR3 length: 16 amino acids. Trimming removed 2 bases from V and 3 bases from J; junction bases left unmatched: 2. The germline V gene encodes CDR1 MNHEY and CDR2 SVGEGT. Written as DNA, the CDR3 is TGTGCCAGCAGTTACCCGGGACTAGCGGGCTACAATGAGCAGTTCTTC. Amino acids: CASSYPGLAGYNEQFF.

This chain joins TRBV7-2 and TRBJ1-4; 7 nucleotides line up with TRBD1. Germline V gene data show CDR1 as SGHTA and CDR2 as FQGNSA. The junction had 8 bases not matched to a gene; V was cut back by 8 bases and J by 5 bases. CDR3 length: 14 amino acids. The CDR3 DNA reads as TGTGCCAGCTCAATAGGGGGCTTAAATGAAAAACTGTTTTTT. Its translation is CASSIGGLNEKLFF.

CDR3 sequence reads: CASSVAFGGINTEAFF. CDR3 in DNA: TGTGCCAGCAGCGTAGCTTTTGGGGGGATCAACACTGAAGCTTTCTTT. J is TRBJ1-1 and V is TRBV9, with a weak D call TRBD1 (5 bases). Trimming shortened V by 0 bases and J by 2 bases, and 14 bases separated the two germline ends. The CDR3 has 16 amino acids. Per the germline V gene, CDR1 is SGDLS and CDR2 is YYNGEE.

The V and J genes are TRBV7-2 and TRBJ1-1, with 7 nucleotides matching TRBD1. The CDR3 covers 14 residues. After removal of 5 bases from V and 13 bases from J, the junction contained 16 bases not matched to a gene. Germline values: CDR1 SGHTA, CDR2 FQGNSA. CDR3 residues: CASSTGTVPENGFF. CDR3 in DNA: TGTGCCAGCAGCACCGGGACAGTGCCAGAAAACGGTTTCTTT.

The rearrangement links TRBV19 to TRBJ2-7, with 9 positions matching TRBD1. V trimming: 5 bases; J trimming: 5 bases; junction bases outside the gene matches: 19. Per germline, CDR1 LNHDA and CDR2 SQIVND (reference sequence). The CDR3 has 18 residues. The CDR3 spells CASSDGTGKPKSYHEQYF. CDR3 in DNA: TGTGCCAGTAGTGACGGGACAGGGAAGCCTAAATCCTACCACGAGCAGTACTTC.

The V and J genes are TRBV5-4 and TRBJ1-6; unclear D gene. CDR1 and CDR2 (germline): SGHNT, YYREEE (reference sequence). Trimming took 5 bases from V and 9 from J, leaving 9 bases between them. The length of the CDR3 is 12 residues. Here the CDR3 reads CASSRRGSPLHF. The CDR3 DNA follows: TGTGCCAGCAGTCGACGCGGTTCACCCCTCCACTTT.

This clone has only one observation. The chain couples TRBV7-9 to TRBJ2-1; 9 nucleotides line up with TRBD2. With 10 bases clipped from V and 5 bases from J, the junction kept 12 bases outside the gene matches. The germline V gene encodes CDR1 SEHNR and CDR2 FQNEAQ (reference sequence). CDR3 size: 15 residues. CDR3 in DNA: TGTGCCATCGGTCTGGGGGTAGCGGGAGACAATGAGCAGTTCTTC. Amino acid sequence: CAIGLGVAGDNEQFF.

The chain employs TRBV7-9 and TRBJ1-1; D is perhaps TRBD1 (6 bases). CDR3 length: 14 amino acids. Germline V gene lookup returns CDR1 SEHNR and CDR2 FQNEAQ (reference sequence). Trimming took off 5 bases at V and 11 bases at J, with 21 bases between the two ends. The CDR3 nucleotides are TGTGCCAGCAGCCCCGATAACAGGGACGGTCGGGCTTTCTTT. This gives the protein CASSPDNRDGRAFF.